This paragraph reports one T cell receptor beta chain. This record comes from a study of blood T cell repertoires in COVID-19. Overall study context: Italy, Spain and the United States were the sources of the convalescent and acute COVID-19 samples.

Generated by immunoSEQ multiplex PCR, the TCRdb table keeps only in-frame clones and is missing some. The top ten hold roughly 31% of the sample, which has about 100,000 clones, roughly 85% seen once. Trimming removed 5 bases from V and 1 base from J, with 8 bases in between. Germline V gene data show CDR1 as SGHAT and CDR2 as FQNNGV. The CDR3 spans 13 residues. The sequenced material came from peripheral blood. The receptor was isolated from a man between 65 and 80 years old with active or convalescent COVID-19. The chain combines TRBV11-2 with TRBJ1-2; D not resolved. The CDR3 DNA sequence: TGTGCCAGCAGCCCCAGTCATAACTATGGCTACACCTTC. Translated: CASSPSHNYGYTF.